This T cell receptor beta chain comes out of a study of blood T cells in healthy people across ages. Caucasian, healthy and from Russia, the donors were aged between 6 and 90. This CDR3 comprises 14 residues. Trimming removed 6 bases from V and 4 bases from J; junction bases left unmatched: 5. Germline CDR1 and CDR2: DFQATT and SNEGSKA (reference sequence). Primers used in a second PCR of roughly 6 to 11 cycles were a sample-barcoded 5' primer and a J-beta primer mix. Every cDNA molecule carried a tag from a template-switch adaptor bearing 12 random nucleotides. TCRdb re-analysed the 5' RACE reads in MiXCR, keeping a single row per CDR3 protein. The sample lists about 640,000 distinct CDR3 sequences, approximately 50% occurring once.

Material: blood. The sequence derives from a man between 60 and 75 years old in good health. V gene TRBV20-1 combines with J gene TRBJ2-5; the match to TRBD2 covers 13 bases. CDR3 residues: CSARTSGGRETQYF. As DNA, the CDR3 is TGCAGTGCAAGGACTAGCGGGGGCCGAGAGACCCAGTACTTC.